Described below is a single TCR beta chain sequence and its context. No antigen is known for it. TCRdb re-called the 5' RACE reads with MiXCR, one entry per CDR3 protein. This sample yields fewer than 750,000 distinct CDR3 sequences, of which roughly 19% are seen a single time; around a fifth belongs to the top ten. This CDR3 region has 16 residues. In germline, CDR1 is SSHAT, CDR2 FNYEAQ (reference sequence). After removal of 1 base from V and 4 bases from J, the junction contained 6 bases not matched to a gene. This entry is derived from a study of CD8 T cells in ankylosing spondylitis. Study-wide results and caveats: The study identified a TCR beta motif of 7 or 8 highly homologous variants that appeared characteristic of ankylosing spondylitis blood. Matched ankylosing spondylitis synovial fluid reportedly showed significant enrichment of disease-linked clones.

This chain joins TRBV7-7 and TRBJ2-5; 10 nucleotides align to TRBD2. Sequences were obtained from blood, either unsorted or a sorted T cell fraction (not recorded which). The source of this sequence is a male donor with ankylosing spondylitis. For the CDR3, the DNA is TGTGCCAGCAGCTTAGACCTAGCGGGAGATAGAGAGACCCAGTACTTC. It codes for CASSLDLAGDRETQYF.